These 5 T cell receptor beta chains came from one sample sequenced in a study of beta chain features in type 1 diabetes. Study conclusions and caveats: Across all four CD4+ subsets, people with type 1 diabetes showed modestly shorter TCRB CDR3s.

Expressed TCRB transcripts were sequenced because the entire RNA isolate underwent reverse transcription. Sequencing was performed with immunoSEQ multiplex PCR; in TCRdb, only in-frame clones are kept and a portion is missing. The sample records about 340,000 clones, approximately 13% being singletons. Which antigens these TCRs recognize remains unknown. The specimen sequenced was naive CD4+ T cells from blood. These receptor sequences come from a woman aged 18-29 years with type 1 diabetes.

This clone was picked up a small number of times. J is TRBJ2-3 and V is TRBV7-8; TRBD2 matches 9 bases. CDR1 and CDR2 (germline): SGHVS, FQNEAQ. The CDR3 spans 14 residues. J was trimmed by 4 bases and V by 3 bases; bases with no gene match: 2. The CDR3 DNA is TGTGCCAGCAGCTTTAGCGGGAGTCCAGATACGCAGTATTTT. Translating gives CASSFSGSPDTQYF.

The chain combines TRBV7-9 with TRBJ2-2; no definite D call. The V end lost 1 base, the J end lost 1 base, and 4 bases lay between the germline ends. CDR1 SEHNR and CDR2 FQNEAQ come from the germline V gene (reference sequence). The CDR3 is 14 residues long. CDR3 in amino acids: CASSLDRNTGELFF. In DNA form, the CDR3 reads TGTGCCAGCAGCTTAGATCGGAACACCGGGGAGCTGTTTTTT.

This chain joins TRBV19 and TRBJ2-3; 10 bases align to TRBD2. Germline V gives CDR1 LNHDA, CDR2 SQIVND (reference sequence). V lost 5 bases to trimming and J lost 2 bases; unmatched junction nucleotides: 7. CDR3 length: 16 amino acids. As DNA, the CDR3 is TGTGCCAGTAGTTATCAAGCGGGAGGGCTCACAGATACGCAGTATTTT. It encodes CASSYQAGGLTDTQYF.

The chain joins TRBV9 to TRBJ2-5, with 8 positions matching TRBD2. After removal of 5 bases from V and 5 bases from J, the junction contained 8 bases not matched to a gene. In germline, CDR1 is SGDLS, CDR2 YYNGEE. The CDR3 consists of 14 residues. The CDR3 region has the DNA TGTGCCAGCAGTAGGACTAGCCTGGGGGAGACCCAGTACTTC. This gives the protein CASSRTSLGETQYF. Combining the CDR3 with reference TRBV9 and TRBJ2-5 gives the whole variable domain DSGVTQTPKHLITATGQRVTLRCSPRSGDLSVYWYQQSLDQGLQFLIQYYNGEERAKGNILERFSAQQFPDLHSELNLSSLELGDSALYFCASSRTSLGETQYFGPGTRLLVL.

The J gene is TRBJ1-2, the V gene TRBV4-3; 9 nucleotides line up with TRBD1. The CDR3 contains 14 residues. The V gene's germline CDR1 is LGHNA and CDR2 YSLEER. Trimming cost V 2 bases and J 8 bases; bases outside gene matches: 6. As DNA, the CDR3 is TGCGCCAGCAGCCAAAGCGGGACAGGGTACGGCTACACCTTC. Translating it yields CASSQSGTGYGYTF.